One and the same sample provided the 17 T cell receptor beta chains below, sequenced in a study of control samples from healthy donors and cancer patients. Sequencing was performed with immunoSEQ multiplex PCR; in TCRdb, only in-frame clones are kept and a portion is missing. The sample holds some 76,000 clones, 89% seen once. The sample comprised PBMCs. All receptors come from a woman aged 45-65 years with colorectal cancer.

This clone was seen more than once but under ten times. The chain combines TRBV29-1 with TRBJ1-2; unclear D gene. The V gene lost 1 base and the J gene lost 2 bases, with 14 bases spanning the gap. This CDR3 has 15 residues. The germline V gene encodes CDR1 SQVTM and CDR2 ANQGSEA. The CDR3 region is CSVEGLVTENYGYTF. The CDR3 DNA reads as TGCAGCGTTGAAGGGTTAGTAACGGAGAACTATGGCTACACCTTC.

The chain is built from TRBV5-5 and TRBJ2-5, with TRBD1 matching 8 bases. Germline CDR1 and CDR2: SGHKS and YYEKEE (reference sequence). This CDR3 is 13 amino acids long. V shed 1 base and J 4 bases; nucleotides not matched to a gene: 0. This CDR3 reads CASSLTGGETQYF. The DNA of the CDR3 is TGTGCCAGCAGCTTGACAGGGGGAGAGACCCAGTACTTC. Drawing the rest from reference TRBV5-5 and TRBJ2-5, the complete variable domain is DAGVTQSPTHLIKTRGQQVTLRCSPISGHKSVSWYQQVLGQGPQFIFQYYEKEERGRGNFPDRFSARQFPNYSSELNVNALLLGDSALYLCASSLTGGETQYFGPGTRLLVL.

This chain connects TRBV5-4 to TRBJ1-2; D unresolved. This CDR3 contains 12 residues. V gave up 4 bases and J gave up 4 bases, with 8 bases separating them. CDR1 SGHNT and CDR2 YYREEE come from the germline V gene (reference sequence). CDR3: CASSEGGYGYTF. CDR3 DNA: TGTGCCAGCAGCGAGGGCGGCTATGGCTACACCTTC. Variable domain in full (rest from reference TRBV5-4 and TRBJ1-2): ETGVTQSPTHLIKTRGQQVTLRCSSQSGHNTVSWYQQALGQGPQFIFQYYREEENGRGNFPPRFSGLQFPNYSSELNVNALELDDSALYLCASSEGGYGYTFGSGTRLTVV.

V usage is TRBV7-3 and J usage is TRBJ2-2, with 11 bases fitting TRBD2. With V trimmed by 4 bases and J by 6 bases, 4 bases remained unmatched. The CDR3 length is 15 residues. Germline V gene lookup returns CDR1 SGHTA and CDR2 FQGTGA. CDR3 amino acids: CASSSLAGGPGELFF. CDR3 bases: TGTGCCAGCAGCTCGTTAGCGGGGGGGCCCGGGGAGCTGTTTTTT. The full variable domain, with the rest looked up from reference TRBV7-3 and TRBJ2-2, is GAGVSQTPSNKVTEKGKYVELRCDPISGHTALYWYRQSLGQGPEFLIYFQGTGAADDSGLPNDRFFAVRPEGSVSTLKIQRTERGDSAVYLCASSSLAGGPGELFFGEGSRLTVL.

The V gene is TRBV24-1, the J gene TRBJ2-3; TRBD2 is a possible D gene (5 bases). In germline, CDR1 is KGHDR, CDR2 SFDVKD. The CDR3 consists of 12 residues. With 9 bases removed from V and 0 bases from J, the gap between germline ends came to 6 bases. The CDR3 is CATRGSTDTQYF. CDR3 DNA sequence: TGTGCCACCCGGGGTAGCACAGATACGCAGTATTTT.

This chain joins TRBV5-1 and TRBJ1-2; tentatively, D is TRBD1 (6 bases). The length of the CDR3 is 13 residues. CDR1 is SGHRS and CDR2 is YFSETQ in the germline V gene. V was shortened by 10 bases and J by 6 bases, with 19 bases between the two germline ends. CDR3 sequence: CAPSGGGGDGYTF. The CDR3, as DNA: TGCGCCCCCAGCGGGGGCGGGGGGGATGGCTACACCTTC.

The chain couples TRBV19 to TRBJ2-3, with TRBD1 matching 8 bases. CDR1 LNHDA and CDR2 SQIVND come from the germline V gene (reference sequence). The V gene end was trimmed by 7 bases and the J gene end by 0 bases; junction bases not matched to a gene: 6. The CDR3 consists of 15 residues. The CDR3: CASTPGQASTDTQYF. DNA of the CDR3: TGTGCCAGTACCCCGGGACAGGCGAGCACAGATACGCAGTATTTT.

The CDR3 is CASRRTGEAGNTIYF. CDR3 nucleotide sequence: TGTGCCAGCAGGCGGACAGGAGAGGCTGGAAACACCATATATTTT. The chain recombines TRBV6-5 with TRBJ1-3; 7 positions agree with TRBD1. V gave up 6 bases and J gave up 2 bases; unmatched junction bases: 7. The CDR3 is made up of 15 amino acids. From germline, CDR1 is MNHEY and CDR2 SVGAGI.

V and J are TRBV5-1 and TRBJ1-5; D not certain. Germline V lookup: CDR1 SGHRS, CDR2 YFSETQ. The V end lost 0 bases, the J end lost 4 bases, and 11 bases lay between the germline ends. CDR3 size: 15 residues. The CDR3 here is CASSLVPGPNQPQHF. Written as DNA, the CDR3 is TGCGCCAGCAGCTTGGTGCCAGGCCCGAATCAGCCCCAGCATTTT.

This chain connects TRBV5-6 to TRBJ1-4, with unresolved D. The V gene lost 2 bases and the J gene lost 6 bases, with 8 bases spanning the gap. CDR3 length: 13 residues. The germline gives CDR1 SGHDT, CDR2 YYEEEE. The CDR3 spells CASSLRQYEKLFF. The CDR3, as DNA: TGTGCCAGCAGCTTAAGGCAGTATGAAAAACTGTTTTTT.

This chain links TRBV20-1 with TRBJ1-1; D remains unclear. Trimming removed 5 bases from V and 0 bases from J, with 4 bases in between. The CDR3 totals 11 residues. CDR1 and CDR2 (germline): DFQATT, SNEGSKA (reference sequence). CDR3 amino acids: CSAAMNTEAFF. The DNA of the CDR3 is TGCAGTGCTGCCATGAACACTGAAGCTTTCTTT.

This rearrangement joins TRBV18 to TRBJ1-1; D gene unclear. CDR3 length equals 13 residues. Germline V gene lookup returns CDR1 KGHSH and CDR2 LQKENI. The V and J ends lost 2 bases and 0 bases respectively, with 4 bases between them. CDR3 residues: CASSPGLNTEAFF. CDR3 sequence (DNA): TGTGCCAGCTCACCAGGACTGAACACTGAAGCTTTCTTT.

This chain joins TRBV2 and TRBJ2-1; D is perhaps TRBD1 or TRBD2 (5 bases each). The germline CDR1 and CDR2 sequences are SNHLY and FYNNEI. Trimming cost V 4 bases and J 4 bases, with 14 bases left between them. The CDR3 has 15 residues. The CDR3 loop is CASSAGDDTYNEQFF. CDR3 bases: TGTGCCAGCAGTGCCGGGGACGATACGTACAATGAGCAGTTCTTC.

This clone was found once. This chain joins TRBV14 and TRBJ1-1; the D is unclear. This CDR3 has 13 residues. Per the germline V gene, CDR1 is SGHDN and CDR2 is FVKESK. Trimming pared 1 base from V and 6 bases from J, leaving 9 bases between. CDR3 residues: CASSQAVFSEAFF. The CDR3 coding sequence is TGTGCCAGCAGCCAAGCAGTATTTTCTGAAGCTTTCTTT.

The genes are TRBV5-5 and TRBJ2-7; no reliable D call. Trimming stripped 4 bases from V and 0 bases from J, with 8 bases between. CDR3 length: 13 residues. Germline V gives CDR1 SGHKS, CDR2 YYEKEE (reference sequence). The CDR3 protein is CASSVTGSYEQYV. Written as DNA, the CDR3 is TGTGCCAGCAGCGTGACGGGCTCCTACGAGCAGTACGTC.

This clone was picked up one time. J is TRBJ2-3 and V is TRBV7-2; perhaps TRBD2 as D (7 bases). Looked up from germline, CDR1 is SGHTA and CDR2 is FQGNSA. The CDR3 has 16 amino acids. V shed 0 bases and J shed 3 bases, with 13 bases lying between them. Written as DNA, the CDR3 is TGTGCCAGCAGCTTAGCGGGGGGGCAAACGACAGATACGCAGTATTTT. It is translated as CASSLAGGQTTDTQYF.

The CDR3 DNA sequence: TGTGCCAGCAGCGTATTGGGGGAGTCCTACAATGAGCAGTTCTTC. Protein: CASSVLGESYNEQFF. The chain recombines TRBV9 with TRBJ2-1; D may be TRBD1 or TRBD2 (5 bases each). Germline-derived CDR1 and CDR2 are SGDLS and YYNGEE. V was clipped by 1 base and J by 1 base, with 9 bases between them. This CDR3 region has 15 residues.